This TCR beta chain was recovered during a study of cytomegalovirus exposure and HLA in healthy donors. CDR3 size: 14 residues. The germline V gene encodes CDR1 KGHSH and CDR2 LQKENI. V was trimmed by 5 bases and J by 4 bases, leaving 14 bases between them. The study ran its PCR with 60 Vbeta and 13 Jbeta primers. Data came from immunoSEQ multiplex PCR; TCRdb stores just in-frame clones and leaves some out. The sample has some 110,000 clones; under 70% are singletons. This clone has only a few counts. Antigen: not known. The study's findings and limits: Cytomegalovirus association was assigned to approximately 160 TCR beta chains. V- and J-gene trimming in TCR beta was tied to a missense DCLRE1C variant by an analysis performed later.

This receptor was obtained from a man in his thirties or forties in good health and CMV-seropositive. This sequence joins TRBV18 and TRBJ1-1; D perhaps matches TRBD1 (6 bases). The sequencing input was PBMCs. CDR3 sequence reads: CASSSTGLSTEAFF. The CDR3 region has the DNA TGTGCCAGCTCATCAACAGGGTTGAGCACTGAAGCTTTCTTT.